These 8 T cell receptor beta chains originate from one sample sequenced in a study of blood T cell repertoires in COVID-19. TCRdb's copy holds only in-frame clones and misses some; the assay was immunoSEQ multiplex PCR. This sample has 150,000 to 250,000 clones, with 94% found just once. The sequenced material came from peripheral blood. These receptors all stem from a man aged 25-40 years with COVID-19, enrolled during active disease.

In DNA, the CDR3 is TGTGCCAGCTCACCAGGGACAGGGCTTAATGAAAAACTGTTTTTT. This encodes CASSPGTGLNEKLFF. The chain combines TRBV18 with TRBJ1-4, with TRBD1 matching over 9 bases. Germline values: CDR1 KGHSH, CDR2 LQKENI. V gave up 2 bases and J gave up 4 bases; unmatched junction bases: 2. The CDR3 covers 15 residues. Drawing the rest from reference TRBV18 and TRBJ1-4, the complete variable domain is NAGVMQNPRHLVRRRGQEARLRCSPMKGHSHVYWYRQLPEEGLKFMVYLQKENIIDESGMPKERFSAEFPKEGPSILRIQQVVRGDSAAYFCASSPGTGLNEKLFFGSGTQLSVL.

The genes are TRBV24-1 and TRBJ2-2; 7 positions agree with TRBD1. The CDR3 length is 20 residues. The germline gives CDR1 KGHDR, CDR2 SFDVKD. Losses at the gene ends were 0 bases for V and 3 bases for J; bases not matched to a gene: 15. The CDR3 nucleotides are TGTGCCACCAGTGATTTGGACGAAGACGAGACAGGGCCCTACACCGGGGAGCTGTTTTTT. It translates to CATSDLDEDETGPYTGELFF.

CDR3 DNA: TGTGCCAGCAGCGGGACTTATGACAGGGCGGACTATGGCTACACCTTC. As protein: CASSGTYDRADYGYTF. This rearrangement joins TRBV7-9 to TRBJ1-2; 7 bases fit TRBD1. CDR1 and CDR2 from the germline V gene are SEHNR and FQNEAQ (reference sequence). V trimming: 5 bases; J trimming: 3 bases; junction bases outside the gene matches: 12. The CDR3 is 16 amino acids.

The chain links TRBV10-2 to TRBJ1-4, with 7 nucleotides matching TRBD1. Looked up from germline, CDR1 is WSHSY and CDR2 is SAAADI. Losses at the gene ends were 3 bases for V and 6 bases for J; bases not matched to a gene: 13. The CDR3 covers 17 residues. The CDR3 sequence is CASSDSSPGGTDEKLFF. Here the CDR3 DNA reads TGCGCCAGCAGTGACTCCTCTCCGGGGGGGACAGATGAAAAACTGTTTTTT.

The chain recombines TRBV6-2 or TRBV6-3 with TRBJ1-5; TRBD1 matches 9 bases. From germline, CDR1 is MNHEY and CDR2 SVGEGT. The CDR3 has 15 residues. V trimming: 5 bases; J trimming: 2 bases; junction bases outside the gene matches: 4. The CDR3 spells CASSKDRGGNQPQHF. The CDR3, as DNA: TGTGCCAGCAGTAAAGACAGGGGGGGCAATCAGCCCCAGCATTTT.

A single count supports this clone. This chain uses TRBV7-6 with TRBJ2-5; 7 nucleotides line up with TRBD1. The CDR3 totals 15 residues. V dropped 5 bases and J dropped 1; count of bases not matched to a gene: 7. CDR1 and CDR2 from the germline V gene are SGHVS and FNYEAQ. The CDR3: CASSPRQGFQETQYF. CDR3 in DNA: TGTGCCAGCAGCCCCCGACAGGGTTTCCAAGAGACCCAGTACTTC.

The chain uses TRBV21-1 and TRBJ2-2; the listed D gene, TRBD1, was not tested against the DNA. TRBV21-1 is described as a pseudogene. The CDR3 is 18 amino acids. The CDR3 coding sequence is TGTGCCAGCAGCAAGAACCGCGGACAGGGAAGGAACACCGGGGAGCTGTTTTTT. Amino acid sequence: CASSKNRGQGRNTGELFF.

This rearrangement joins TRBV3-1 (or the pseudogene TRBV3-2) to TRBJ2-5; the match to TRBD2 covers 15 bases. Looked up from germline, CDR1 is LGHDT and CDR2 is YNNKEL (reference sequence). V lost 4 bases and J lost 5; bases outside the gene matches: 8. The CDR3 has 17 amino acids. For the CDR3, the DNA is TGTGCCAGCAGCCCGCTTCGGACTAGCGGGAGGGGGGAGACCCAGTACTTC. Encoded protein: CASSPLRTSGRGETQYF.